This is a list of T cell receptor beta chains from one sample in a study of T cells after yellow fever vaccination. One entry per CDR3 protein results from TCRdb running MiXCR on the 5' RACE reads. The sample consists of around 250,000 distinct CDR3 sequences, around 4.9% of them appearing once. The sequencing used CD4+ T cells sorted from PBMCs, collected on the day of the yellow fever booster vaccination. These receptors were collected from a man aged 18-30 years who received the YFV17D yellow fever vaccine. Each CDR3 is given with its conserved first and last residue. Fields, in order: CDR3 DNA, CDR3 protein, D gene, J gene, V gene, clone size. D genes are given only for firm matches. Only some rows state a clone size, as once, few, many or a class for expanded clones.

cdr3_nt: TGTGCCAGCAGCAGAGACAGAGAATATGGCTACACCTTC
cdr3_aa: CASSRDREYGYTF
d_call: .
j_call: TRBJ1-2
v_call: TRBV2
clone_size: .

cdr3_nt: TGTGCCAGCAGCCGGAGACTAGCGGGGGTAGGGACCCAGTACTTC
cdr3_aa: CASSRRLAGVGTQYF
d_call: TRBD2
j_call: TRBJ2-5
v_call: TRBV7-2
clone_size: many

cdr3_nt: TGTGCCAGCCGCCCCCACACCCGGGCAGATACGCAGTATTTT
cdr3_aa: CASRPHTRADTQYF
d_call: .
j_call: TRBJ2-3
v_call: TRBV7-2
clone_size: many

cdr3_nt: TGTGCCAGCAGCTTAACATCCCTTGCGAATGAGCAGTTCTTC
cdr3_aa: CASSLTSLANEQFF
d_call: .
j_call: TRBJ2-1
v_call: TRBV7-9
clone_size: .

cdr3_nt: TGCAGCGTTGGTAGATCAAATGAAAAACTGTTTTTT
cdr3_aa: CSVGRSNEKLFF
d_call: .
j_call: TRBJ1-4
v_call: TRBV29-1
clone_size: many

cdr3_nt: TGTGCCAGCAGCCTACCCACAGGGGGCAATGGCTACACCTTC
cdr3_aa: CASSLPTGGNGYTF
d_call: TRBD1
j_call: TRBJ1-2
v_call: TRBV28
clone_size: few

cdr3_nt: TGCAGTGCTAGAGGCTACCAAGGGACAGGGAACGGCTACACCTTC
cdr3_aa: CSARGYQGTGNGYTF
d_call: TRBD1
j_call: TRBJ1-2
v_call: TRBV20-1
clone_size: few

cdr3_nt: TGCAGTGCTAGTCCAGGGTGGAGCAATCAGCCCCAGCATTTT
cdr3_aa: CSASPGWSNQPQHF
d_call: .
j_call: TRBJ1-5
v_call: TRBV20-1
clone_size: .

cdr3_nt: TGCGCCAGCAGCCCCAGGACTAGCGGGCCTTCTAATACGCAGTATTTT
cdr3_aa: CASSPRTSGPSNTQYF
d_call: TRBD2
j_call: TRBJ2-3
v_call: TRBV5-1
clone_size: few

cdr3_nt: TGTGCCAGCAGCGTAGAGCTAGCGGGGGGGCAGGAGCAGTTCTTC
cdr3_aa: CASSVELAGGQEQFF
d_call: TRBD2
j_call: TRBJ2-1
v_call: TRBV9
clone_size: .

cdr3_nt: TGCGCCAGCAGCCAAGATCGCTCCACCGGCCTTGGCGGCACTGAAGCTTTCTTT
cdr3_aa: CASSQDRSTGLGGTEAFF
d_call: .
j_call: TRBJ1-1
v_call: TRBV4-3
clone_size: .

cdr3_nt: TGTGCCAGCAGCTCCCTCGGGACTAGCGGGGGGGCCGGGGTGTGGACCGGGGAGCTGTTTTTT
cdr3_aa: CASSSLGTSGGAGVWTGELFF
d_call: TRBD2
j_call: TRBJ2-2
v_call: TRBV11-2
clone_size: many

cdr3_nt: TGCGCCAGCAAGGGGGGGGAAAGCACAGATACGCAGTATTTT
cdr3_aa: CASKGGESTDTQYF
d_call: .
j_call: TRBJ2-3
v_call: TRBV5-1
clone_size: few

cdr3_nt: TGCAGCGCGGCCAGGGGGGGAGATACGCAGTATTTT
cdr3_aa: CSAARGGDTQYF
d_call: .
j_call: TRBJ2-3
v_call: TRBV29-1
clone_size: many

cdr3_nt: TGTGCCAGCAATTCCCGTTGGTATGGCTACACCTTC
cdr3_aa: CASNSRWYGYTF
d_call: .
j_call: TRBJ1-2
v_call: TRBV6-6
clone_size: .

cdr3_nt: TGCGCCAGCAGCCGCAACGAAGGGCTCAATCAGCCCCAGCATTTT
cdr3_aa: CASSRNEGLNQPQHF
d_call: .
j_call: TRBJ1-5
v_call: TRBV4-3
clone_size: few

cdr3_nt: TGTGCCAGCAAACGGGACAGGTCTACAGATACGCAGTATTTT
cdr3_aa: CASKRDRSTDTQYF
d_call: TRBD1
j_call: TRBJ2-3
v_call: TRBV27
clone_size: many

cdr3_nt: TGTGCCAGCAGGCAGGTGGTGAAAGAGACCCAGTACTTC
cdr3_aa: CASRQVVKETQYF
d_call: .
j_call: TRBJ2-5
v_call: TRBV6-1
clone_size: .

cdr3_nt: TGCAGCGTTGTACGGGAAAGTGGCTATGGCTACACCTTC
cdr3_aa: CSVVRESGYGYTF
d_call: .
j_call: TRBJ1-2
v_call: TRBV29-1
clone_size: .

cdr3_nt: TGCGCCAGCAGCCAAGTTCCCAGGGGCACCGGGGAGCTGTTTTTT
cdr3_aa: CASSQVPRGTGELFF
d_call: .
j_call: TRBJ2-2
v_call: TRBV4-1
clone_size: .

cdr3_nt: TGTGCCAGCAGTTCTAATCCATCCCCAGGAGAGCAGTTCTTC
cdr3_aa: CASSSNPSPGEQFF
d_call: .
j_call: TRBJ2-1
v_call: TRBV6-2/TRBV6-3
clone_size: .

cdr3_nt: TGTGCCAGCAGTTACGGTCGGCCTCCGGGATCCTACAATGAGCAGTTCTTC
cdr3_aa: CASSYGRPPGSYNEQFF
d_call: .
j_call: TRBJ2-1
v_call: TRBV6-2/TRBV6-3
clone_size: few

cdr3_nt: TGTGCCATCAGCCCCGGGACTCCCTACGAGCAGTACTTC
cdr3_aa: CAISPGTPYEQYF
d_call: .
j_call: TRBJ2-7
v_call: TRBV10-3
clone_size: .

cdr3_nt: TGTGCCAGCAGCTTAAGTCTCGAGGCCCAGTACTTC
cdr3_aa: CASSLSLEAQYF
d_call: .
j_call: TRBJ2-5
v_call: TRBV7-9
clone_size: many

cdr3_nt: TGTGCCAGCAGCAGACCCGAAGGGACAGCCTACGAGCAGTACTTC
cdr3_aa: CASSRPEGTAYEQYF
d_call: TRBD1
j_call: TRBJ2-7
v_call: TRBV7-9
clone_size: .

cdr3_nt: TGTGCCAGCAGCCAACATGAGAGCTCCTACAATGAGCAGTTCTTC
cdr3_aa: CASSQHESSYNEQFF
d_call: .
j_call: TRBJ2-1
v_call: TRBV12-3/TRBV12-4
clone_size: many